In this sample, the clone carrying this T cell receptor beta chain turned up a few times. This sample stems from a study of identical twins. The CDR3 has 14 amino acids. The junction had 16 bases not matched to a gene; V was cut back by 5 bases and J by 15 bases. Germline loops: CDR1 SGHVS, CDR2 FQNEAQ. Unique molecular identifiers were present on the cDNA, which also gained a universal primer site by template switching. TCRdb re-called the 5' RACE reads through MiXCR, storing one row per CDR3 protein. The sample holds hundreds of thousands of distinct CDR3 sequences; 21% are singletons and the top ten take around 4.5%. This sample also appeared in a second study, on T cells expressing NK-cell markers.

The receptor was isolated from a woman under 30 in good health. Sequencing was performed on PBMCs. The chain has TRBV7-8 and TRBJ2-1, with TRBD2 matching over 7 bases. The CDR3 sequence: CASSSGTPVGNRFF. CDR3 sequence (DNA): TGTGCCAGCAGCAGCGGGACCCCGGTTGGTAATAGGTTCTTC.